Listed below are T cell receptor beta chains from one sample, sequenced in a study of blood T cells in healthy people across ages. In TCRdb, the 5' RACE reads were re-called with MiXCR into one record per CDR3 protein. The sample holds about 1.8 million distinct CDR3 sequences, 49% seen once. Sequencing was carried out using blood. These receptors were collected from a woman aged 40 to 49 in good health. CDR3s include the opening cysteine and the closing phenylalanine or tryptophan. The D gene is left open where the match is weak. Only part of the rows carry a size: once, few, many, or a class if the clone is expanded.

few	TRBV11-2	TRBJ2-3	TRBD2	TGTGCCAGCAGCTTGCCTAGCGGGAGCCTTGATGAACCCACAGATACGCAGTATTTT	CASSLPSGSLDEPTDTQYF
once	TRBV25-1	TRBJ2-5	TRBD1	TGTGCCAGCAGAAACGGGCTGTCCAGGGGGGAGACCCAGTACTTC	CASRNGLSRGETQYF
few	TRBV6-5	TRBJ2-7	NA	TGTGCCAGCAGTTACTCTCGTCAGCATACCTACGAGCAGTACTTC	CASSYSRQHTYEQYF
NA	TRBV18	TRBJ2-1	TRBD1	TGTGCCAGCTCACCACTCGGGACAGGGAACGCAGACAATGAGCAGTTCTTC	CASSPLGTGNADNEQFF
once	TRBV2	TRBJ2-7	NA	TGTGCCAGCAGTGAGATTGCCTACGAGCAGTACTTC	CASSEIAYEQYF
NA	TRBV7-2	TRBJ2-4	NA	TGTGCCAGCAGCAGCGGGCCTATTCAGTACTTC	CASSSGPIQYF
NA	TRBV10-3	TRBJ2-7	NA	TGTGCCATCAGTACCTCTAGTGGGGGGCGGTACGAGCAGTACTTC	CAISTSSGGRYEQYF
few	TRBV29-1	TRBJ2-1	TRBD2	TGCAGCGTGTGGGCTAGCGGGGGGACCTACAATGAGCAGTTCTTC	CSVWASGGTYNEQFF
many	TRBV11-2	TRBJ2-1	NA	TGTGCCAGCAGTGCTTACCGATACAATGAGCAGTTCTTC	CASSAYRYNEQFF
NA	TRBV3-1	TRBJ2-1	NA	TGTGCCAGCAGCCAAGCGGCGGGGAGAGACAATGAGCAGTTCTTC	CASSQAAGRDNEQFF
few	TRBV4-3	TRBJ2-4	NA	TGCGCCAGCAGCCAAGATAGGGGCGAGGCAAACCAGAGAAACATTCAGTACTTC	CASSQDRGEANQRNIQYF
NA	TRBV10-3	TRBJ2-7	TRBD2	TGTGCCATCAGTACGACTAGCGGGGTACCCTACGAGCAGTACTTC	CAISTTSGVPYEQYF
NA	TRBV28	TRBJ2-7	NA	TGTGCCAGCAGATCCCTGAGGCGGAGCGACTACGAGCAGTACTTC	CASRSLRRSDYEQYF
NA	TRBV7-2	TRBJ1-2	NA	TGTGCCAGCAGCCCTGGGGGGGTACTTAAGGATGGCTACACCTTC	CASSPGGVLKDGYTF
NA	TRBV20-1	TRBJ2-6	NA	TGCAGTGCTAGAGGGTCAGGGATCCCTCTAACCAACGTCCTGACTTTC	CSARGSGIPLTNVLTF
NA	TRBV5-1	TRBJ2-7	TRBD2	TGCGCCAGCAGCTCAACCGGGACTAAGGGCGAGCAGTACTTC	CASSSTGTKGEQYF
few	TRBV5-1	TRBJ2-5	NA	TGCGCCAGCAGCCTAAGCCTACAGCAAGAGACCCAGTACTTC	CASSLSLQQETQYF
NA	TRBV10-3	TRBJ2-3	NA	TGTGCCGGGGGGATTAGCGACAGAGATACGCAGTATTTT	CAGGISDRDTQYF
NA	TRBV6-2/TRBV6-3	TRBJ2-5	NA	TGTGCCAGCAGTTCCCTCCAGGGAAAGCGAGAGACCCAGTACTTC	CASSSLQGKRETQYF
NA	TRBV6-5	TRBJ2-5	NA	TGTGCCAGCGCCGGGACTGCGGGGCGAGAAGAGACCCAGTACTTC	CASAGTAGREETQYF
few	TRBV5-6	TRBJ1-5	NA	TGTGCCAGCAGCTTGAGAGACCAGGGAGGGAATCAGCCCCAGCATTTT	CASSLRDQGGNQPQHF
NA	TRBV10-2	TRBJ2-7	NA	TGCGCCAGCAGTGGCACCGGGCCCTCAGGGGGGGAGCAGTACTTC	CASSGTGPSGGEQYF
NA	TRBV28	TRBJ2-5	NA	TGTGCCAGCAGTTTATGGGGCGGCGGGGGCCGCCTTTACCAAGAGACCCAGTACTTC	CASSLWGGGGRLYQETQYF
few	TRBV12-3/TRBV12-4	TRBJ1-2	NA	TGTGCCAGCAGTTTACAAAGAGTTAGGGATAACTATGGCTACACCTTC	CASSLQRVRDNYGYTF
NA	TRBV7-9	TRBJ2-1	NA	TGTGCCAGCAGCTTACAGCGTGGGGACCCCAGGGGACCCAACAATGAGCAGTTCTTC	CASSLQRGDPRGPNNEQFF
NA	TRBV20-1	TRBJ2-3	TRBD2	TGCAGTGCTAGAGGAGGGCTAGCGGGGGGAGGAGATACGCAGTATTTT	CSARGGLAGGGDTQYF
few	TRBV10-3	TRBJ1-1	TRBD1	TGTGCCATCAGCGACAGGGGGGGGCTGAACACTGAAGCTTTCTTT	CAISDRGGLNTEAFF
few	TRBV20-1	TRBJ2-5	TRBD2	TGCAGTACGACTAGCCCACAAGAGACCCAGTACTTC	CSTTSPQETQYF
NA	TRBV7-3	TRBJ2-5	TRBD2	TGTGCCAGCAGCGATCAACCGGGACTAGCGATTGAGACCCAGTACTTC	CASSDQPGLAIETQYF
NA	TRBV25-1	TRBJ1-1	NA	TGTGCCAGCGAAGGTGGGGGTGAAGCTTTCTTT	CASEGGGEAFF
NA	TRBV20-1	TRBJ1-2	NA	TGCAGTGCTATAGGCGGGTATGGCTACACCTTC	CSAIGGYGYTF
NA	TRBV27	TRBJ1-5	NA	TGTGCCAGCAGGAGGGGAGGGGCCGGTCAGCCCCAGCATTTT	CASRRGGAGQPQHF
NA	TRBV20-1	TRBJ2-3	TRBD1	TGCAGTGCCCAGGACAGGGGAGGATCTAGCACAGATACGCAGTATTTT	CSAQDRGGSSTDTQYF
NA	TRBV5-1	TRBJ1-6	NA	TGCGCCAGCAAATTTGGGCAGGATAATTCACCCCTCCACTTT	CASKFGQDNSPLHF
few	TRBV6-2/TRBV6-3	TRBJ2-7	TRBD1	TGTGCCAGCAGAAAAGCCGGGACAGGGAGCCACGAGCAGTACTTC	CASRKAGTGSHEQYF
NA	TRBV19	TRBJ1-2	NA	TGTGCCAGTAGTATACCCGGACAGAACTATGGCTACACCTTC	CASSIPGQNYGYTF
NA	TRBV12-3/TRBV12-4	TRBJ2-4	NA	TGTGCCAGCAGCCCAAGACAAGCTAGAGCCAAAAACATTCAGTACTTC	CASSPRQARAKNIQYF
few	TRBV20-1	TRBJ2-4	NA	TGCAGTGCTAGAGAGAAGGGAATGCACATTCAGTACTTC	CSAREKGMHIQYF
NA	TRBV7-3	TRBJ1-6	NA	TGTGCCAGCAGCTCAGGACCGAAAGACTCACCCCTCCACTTT	CASSSGPKDSPLHF
few	TRBV11-1	TRBJ2-1	TRBD1	TGTGCCAGCAGCCCAACGTTTTTCCGGGACAGGGGGATCGATGAGCAGTTCTTC	CASSPTFFRDRGIDEQFF
NA	TRBV14	TRBJ1-6	NA	TGTGCCAGCAGCCAGGAGACGCATAATTCACCCCTCCACTTT	CASSQETHNSPLHF
NA	TRBV6-2/TRBV6-3	TRBJ1-2	NA	TGTGCCAGCAGTTACGACGGGGAGATGAGTGGCTACACCTTC	CASSYDGEMSGYTF
few	TRBV6-5	TRBJ1-1	TRBD1	TGTGCCAGCAGTGGGGGACAGATCACTGAAGCTTTCTTT	CASSGGQITEAFF
few	TRBV5-1	TRBJ2-5	NA	TGCGCCAGCAGCTTGAATGGTTTCACAGTAGGAGAGACCCAGTACTTC	CASSLNGFTVGETQYF
NA	TRBV4-2	TRBJ2-4	TRBD2	TGTGCCAGCAGCCAAGATATGGGCCCCGCTCCAACCGGGGGGGCCAAAAACATTCAGTACTTC	CASSQDMGPAPTGGAKNIQYF
NA	TRBV5-6	TRBJ1-6	TRBD1	TGTGCCAGCAGCTTCGGGGTAACCGGGACAGGACGTTCACCCCTCCACTTT	CASSFGVTGTGRSPLHF
NA	TRBV5-1	TRBJ2-5	NA	TGCGCCAGCAACTGGCGGTCAGGAGAGACCCAGTACTTC	CASNWRSGETQYF
NA	TRBV20-1	TRBJ1-2	NA	TGCAGTGCTCCGGCGACAGGTCTCTATGGCTACACCTTC	CSAPATGLYGYTF
NA	TRBV13	TRBJ1-4	NA	TGTGCCAGCAGATCCGCCCGTGCAACTAATGAAAAACTGTTTTTT	CASRSARATNEKLFF
many	TRBV12-3/TRBV12-4	TRBJ2-3	NA	TGTGCCAGCAGCCCTAGGTATTTT	CASSPRYF
NA	TRBV6-2/TRBV6-3	TRBJ2-3	TRBD1	TGTGCCAGCAGTTGGGACAGGGCTAGCACAGATACGCAGTATTTT	CASSWDRASTDTQYF